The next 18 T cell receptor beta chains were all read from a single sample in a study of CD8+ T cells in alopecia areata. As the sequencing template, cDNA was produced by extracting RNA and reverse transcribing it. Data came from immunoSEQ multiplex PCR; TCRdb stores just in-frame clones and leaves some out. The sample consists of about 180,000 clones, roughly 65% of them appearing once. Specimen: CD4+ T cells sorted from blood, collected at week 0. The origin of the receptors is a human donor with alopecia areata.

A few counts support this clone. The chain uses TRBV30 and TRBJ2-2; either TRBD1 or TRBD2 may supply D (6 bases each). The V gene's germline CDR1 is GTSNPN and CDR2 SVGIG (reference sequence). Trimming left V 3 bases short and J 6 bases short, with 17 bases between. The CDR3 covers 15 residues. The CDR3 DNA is TGTGCCTGGAGGAAAGTCCGGGGGCCGGCCGGGGAGCTGTTTTTT. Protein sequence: CAWRKVRGPAGELFF.

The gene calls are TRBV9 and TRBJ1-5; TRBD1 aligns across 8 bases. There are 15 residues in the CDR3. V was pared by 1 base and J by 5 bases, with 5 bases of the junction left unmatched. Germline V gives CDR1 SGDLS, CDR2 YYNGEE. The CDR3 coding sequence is TGTGCCAGCAGCGTAACAGGGGGTGGGGATCAGCCCCAGCATTTT. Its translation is CASSVTGGGDQPQHF.

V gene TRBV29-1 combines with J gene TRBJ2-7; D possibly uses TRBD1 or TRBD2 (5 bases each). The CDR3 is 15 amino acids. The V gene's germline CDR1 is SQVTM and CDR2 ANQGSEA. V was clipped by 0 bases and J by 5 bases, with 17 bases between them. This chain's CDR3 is CSVEDTKGRGHEQYF. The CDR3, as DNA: TGCAGCGTTGAAGATACTAAGGGACGAGGGCACGAGCAGTACTTC.

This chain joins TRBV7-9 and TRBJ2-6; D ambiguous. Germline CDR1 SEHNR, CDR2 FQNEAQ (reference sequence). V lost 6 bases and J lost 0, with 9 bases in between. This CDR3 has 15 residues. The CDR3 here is CASSPQLSGANVLTF. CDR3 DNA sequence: TGTGCCAGCAGTCCACAGCTCTCTGGGGCCAACGTCCTGACTTTC.

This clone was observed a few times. CDR3: CASSIAGSGYEQYF. The DNA for the CDR3 is TGTGCCAGTAGTATAGCAGGATCCGGCTACGAGCAGTACTTC. The rearrangement uses TRBV19 and TRBJ2-5, with no clear D. Near its end, the DNA agrees better with TRBJ2-7, so the J call may be wrong. The CDR3 has 14 residues. The germline V gene has CDR1 LNHDA and CDR2 SQIVND (reference sequence).

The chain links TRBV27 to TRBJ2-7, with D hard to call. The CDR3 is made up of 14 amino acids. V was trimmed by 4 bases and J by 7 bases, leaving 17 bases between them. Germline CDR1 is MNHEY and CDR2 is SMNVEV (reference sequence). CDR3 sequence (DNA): TGTGCCAGCAGTTCGGGTGCCCCTCGGCGGGAGCAGTACTTC. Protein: CASSSGAPRREQYF.

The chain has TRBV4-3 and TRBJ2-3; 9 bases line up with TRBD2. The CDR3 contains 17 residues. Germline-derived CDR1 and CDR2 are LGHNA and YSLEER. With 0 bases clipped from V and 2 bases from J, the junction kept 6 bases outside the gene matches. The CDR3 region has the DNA TGCGCCAGCAGCCAAGATCTGCTAGCGGGGACCACAGATACGCAGTATTTT. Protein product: CASSQDLLAGTTDTQYF.

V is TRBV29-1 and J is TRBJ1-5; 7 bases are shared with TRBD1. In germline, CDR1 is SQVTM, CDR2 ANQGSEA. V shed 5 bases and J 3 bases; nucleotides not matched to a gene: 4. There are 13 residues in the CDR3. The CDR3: CSVRDRNNQPQHF. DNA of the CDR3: TGCAGCGTTCGGGACAGAAACAATCAGCCCCAGCATTTT.

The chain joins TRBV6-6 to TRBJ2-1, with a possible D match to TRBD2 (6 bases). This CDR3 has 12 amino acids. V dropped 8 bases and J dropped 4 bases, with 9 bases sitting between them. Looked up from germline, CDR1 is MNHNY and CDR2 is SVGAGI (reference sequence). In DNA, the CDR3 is TGTGCCAGCGGGGGGAATTACAATGAGCAGTTCTTC. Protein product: CASGGNYNEQFF.

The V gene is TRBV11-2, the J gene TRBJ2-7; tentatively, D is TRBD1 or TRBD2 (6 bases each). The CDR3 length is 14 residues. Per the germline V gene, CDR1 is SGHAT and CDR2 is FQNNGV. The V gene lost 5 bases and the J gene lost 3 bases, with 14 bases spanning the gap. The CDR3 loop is CASSRGRADYEQYF. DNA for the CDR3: TGTGCCAGCAGCCGGGGGCGGGCCGACTACGAGCAGTACTTC.

CDR3 residues: CASSLFYEQYF. The CDR3 DNA reads TGTGCCAGCAGCTTATTCTACGAGCAGTACTTC. The rearrangement links TRBV13 to TRBJ2-7; D is undetermined. Trimming removed 2 bases from V and 3 bases from J, with 2 bases in between. The CDR3 runs 11 residues. Per germline, CDR1 PRHDT and CDR2 FYEKMQ (reference sequence).

CDR3 sequence reads: CASSSHSNQPQHF. The CDR3 DNA follows: TGTGCCAGCAGCTCTCATAGCAATCAGCCCCAGCATTTT. The rearrangement links TRBV7-2 to TRBJ1-5; D uncertain. V was cut by 4 bases and J by 0 bases, with 4 bases left in between. From germline, CDR1 is SGHTA and CDR2 FQGNSA. This CDR3 has 13 amino acids.

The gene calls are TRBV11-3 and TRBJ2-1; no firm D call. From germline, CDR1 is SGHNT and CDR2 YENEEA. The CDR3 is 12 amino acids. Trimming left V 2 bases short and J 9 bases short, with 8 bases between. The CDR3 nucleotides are TGTGCCAGCAGCTTACGCGGAATTGAGCAGTTCTTC. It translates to CASSLRGIEQFF. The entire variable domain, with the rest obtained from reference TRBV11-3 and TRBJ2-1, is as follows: EAGVVQSPRYKIIEKKQPVAFWCNPISGHNTLYWYLQNLGQGPELLIRYENEEAVDDSQLPKDRFSAERLKGVDSTLKIQPAELGDSAVYLCASSLRGIEQFFGPGTRLTVL.

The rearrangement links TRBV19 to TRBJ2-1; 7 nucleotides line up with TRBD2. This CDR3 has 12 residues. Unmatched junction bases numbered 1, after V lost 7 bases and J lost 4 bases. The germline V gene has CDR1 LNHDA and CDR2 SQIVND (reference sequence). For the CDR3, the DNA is TGTGCCAGTAACGGGGGGTACAATGAGCAGTTCTTC. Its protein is CASNGGYNEQFF.

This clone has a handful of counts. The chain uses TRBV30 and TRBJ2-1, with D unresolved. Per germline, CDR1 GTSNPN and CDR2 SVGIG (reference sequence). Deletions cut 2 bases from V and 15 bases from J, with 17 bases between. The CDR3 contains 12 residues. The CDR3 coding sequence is TGTGCCTGGAGTAAATCCGGGCCTTCCTTGTTCTTC. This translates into CAWSKSGPSLFF.

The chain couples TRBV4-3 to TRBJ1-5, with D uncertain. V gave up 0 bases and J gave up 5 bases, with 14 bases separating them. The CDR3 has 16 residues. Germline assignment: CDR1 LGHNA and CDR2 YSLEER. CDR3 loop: CASSQDISQGYQPQHF. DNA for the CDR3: TGCGCCAGCAGCCAAGATATCAGTCAAGGGTATCAGCCCCAGCATTTT.

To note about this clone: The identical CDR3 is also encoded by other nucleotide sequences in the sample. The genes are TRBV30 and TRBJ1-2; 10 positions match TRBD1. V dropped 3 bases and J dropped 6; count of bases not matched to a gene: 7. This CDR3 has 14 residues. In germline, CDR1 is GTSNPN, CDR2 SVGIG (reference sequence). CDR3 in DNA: TGTGCCTGGAGCACAAGACAGGGGGCTGATGGCTACACCTTC. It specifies CAWSTRQGADGYTF.

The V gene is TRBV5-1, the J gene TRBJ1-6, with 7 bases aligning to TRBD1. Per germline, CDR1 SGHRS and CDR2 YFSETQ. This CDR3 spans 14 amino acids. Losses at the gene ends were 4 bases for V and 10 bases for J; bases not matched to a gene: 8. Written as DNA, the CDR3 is TGCGCCAGCAGCACGGGGACAGTTGAATCACCCCTCCACTTT. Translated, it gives CASSTGTVESPLHF.